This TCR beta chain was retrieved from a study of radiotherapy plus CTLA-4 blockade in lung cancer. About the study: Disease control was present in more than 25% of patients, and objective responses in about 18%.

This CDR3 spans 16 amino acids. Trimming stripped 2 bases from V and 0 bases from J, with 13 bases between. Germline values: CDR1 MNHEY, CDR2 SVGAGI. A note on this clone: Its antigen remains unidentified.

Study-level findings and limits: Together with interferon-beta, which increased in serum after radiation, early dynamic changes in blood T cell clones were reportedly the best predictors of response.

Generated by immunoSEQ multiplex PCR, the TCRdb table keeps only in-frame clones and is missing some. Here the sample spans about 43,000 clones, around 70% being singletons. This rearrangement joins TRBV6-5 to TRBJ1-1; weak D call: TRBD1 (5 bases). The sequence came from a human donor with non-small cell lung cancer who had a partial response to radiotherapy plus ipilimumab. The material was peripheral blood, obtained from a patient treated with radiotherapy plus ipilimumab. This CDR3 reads CASSYSRALMNTEAFF. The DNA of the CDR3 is TGTGCCAGCAGTTACAGCAGGGCACTTATGAACACTGAAGCTTTCTTT.